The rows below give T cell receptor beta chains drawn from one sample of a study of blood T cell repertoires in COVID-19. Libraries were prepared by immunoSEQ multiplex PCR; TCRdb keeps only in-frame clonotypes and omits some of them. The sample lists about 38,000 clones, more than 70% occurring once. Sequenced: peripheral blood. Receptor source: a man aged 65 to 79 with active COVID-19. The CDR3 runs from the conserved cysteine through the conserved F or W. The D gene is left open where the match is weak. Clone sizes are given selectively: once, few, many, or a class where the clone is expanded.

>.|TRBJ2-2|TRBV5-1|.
TGCGCCAGCAGCCAAGGCACGGGGACCGGGGAGCTGTTTTTT
CASSQGTGTGELFF
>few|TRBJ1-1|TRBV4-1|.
TGCGCCAGCAGCCAAGCCCGCCGGGGGGGGAGCACTGAAGCTTTCTTT
CASSQARRGGSTEAFF
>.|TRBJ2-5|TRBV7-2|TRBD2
TGTGCCAGCAGCTCAGCGGGACTAGCGGGGGGGCGTCTGGAGACCCAGTACTTC
CASSSAGLAGGRLETQYF
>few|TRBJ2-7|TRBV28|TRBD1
TGTGCCAGCAGTCCCAGGGGGTTCAACGAGCAGTACTTC
CASSPRGFNEQYF
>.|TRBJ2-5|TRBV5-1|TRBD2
TGCGCCAGCAGTTACGGGAGGGCCCAAGAGACCCAGTACTTC
CASSYGRAQETQYF
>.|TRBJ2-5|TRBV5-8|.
TGTGCCAGCAGCTTGGGGCAGGGGCCGGCCCAAGAGACCCAGTACTTC
CASSLGQGPAQETQYF
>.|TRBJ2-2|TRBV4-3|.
TGCGCCAGCAGCCCCCTCCCGCCGGGACAGAACACCGGGGAGCTGTTTTTT
CASSPLPPGQNTGELFF
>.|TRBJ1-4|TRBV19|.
TGTGCCAGTAGGGCCAGGGCCACGCGGAATGAAAAACTGTTTTTT
CASRARATRNEKLFF
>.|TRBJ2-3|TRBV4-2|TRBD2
TGTGCCAGCAGCACTCGACTAGCGGGGGGGTTGCATACGCAGTATTTT
CASSTRLAGGLHTQYF
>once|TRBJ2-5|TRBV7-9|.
TGTGCCAGCAGCCTCCTCCGGGGTGGAGGGGCAGAGACCCAGTACTTC
CASSLLRGGGAETQYF
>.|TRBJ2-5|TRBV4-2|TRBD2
TGTGCCAGCAGCCAAGAGACTAGCACGGAGACCCAGTACTTC
CASSQETSTETQYF
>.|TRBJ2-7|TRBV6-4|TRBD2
TGTGCCAGCAGTGACCTTTCAGGGGGCTGGACTAGCGGGACGGGGGAGCAGTACTTC
CASSDLSGGWTSGTGEQYF
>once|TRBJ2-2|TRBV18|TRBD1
TGTGCCAGCTCCCAGGACAGGGCCGGCGGGGAGCTGTTTTTT
CASSQDRAGGELFF
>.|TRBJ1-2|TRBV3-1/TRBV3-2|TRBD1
TGTGCCAGCAGCCACAACCGGGACAGAGCCCTTTTTAACTATGGCTACACCTTC
CASSHNRDRALFNYGYTF
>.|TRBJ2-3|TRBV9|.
TGTGCCAGCAACCATCGGGGAGGCACAGATACGCAGTATTTT
CASNHRGGTDTQYF
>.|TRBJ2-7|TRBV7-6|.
TGTGCCAGCAGCTTAGGCGGCCCAACCTACGAGCAGTACTTC
CASSLGGPTYEQYF
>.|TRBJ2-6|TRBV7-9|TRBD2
TGTGCCAGCAGCTTCGCGGGGGCTGGGGCCAACGTCCTGACTTTC
CASSFAGAGANVLTF
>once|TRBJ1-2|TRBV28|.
TGTGCCAGCAGTTCGGGGACTAGAGGCTATGGCTACACCTTC
CASSSGTRGYGYTF
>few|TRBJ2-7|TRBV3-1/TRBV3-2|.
TGTGCCAGCAGCCGTTCTTACGAGCAGTACTTC
CASSRSYEQYF